One and the same sample provided the 7 T cell receptor beta chains below, sequenced in a study of OX40 agonist ivuxolimab in advanced cancers. Method: immunoSEQ multiplex PCR; TCRdb's copy keeps in-frame clones and lacks some. The table has roughly 50,000 clones, nearly 80% seen once. This specimen consisted of CD4+ or CD8+ T cells sorted from blood, obtained in a trial of the OX40 agonist ivuxolimab. The receptors were gathered from an adult with an advanced solid tumor such as melanoma, head and neck, liver or kidney cancer.

The CDR3 loop is CASSVVSGQETQYF. DNA of the CDR3: TGTGCCAGCAGCGTAGTTTCGGGTCAAGAGACCCAGTACTTC. This rearrangement joins TRBV9 to TRBJ2-5; D not resolved. Trimming shortened V by 0 bases and J by 2 bases, and 8 bases separated the two germline ends. The CDR3 covers 14 residues. Germline CDR1 reads SGDLS; CDR2 reads YYNGEE. Combining the CDR3 with reference TRBV9 and TRBJ2-5 gives the whole variable domain DSGVTQTPKHLITATGQRVTLRCSPRSGDLSVYWYQQSLDQGLQFLIQYYNGEERAKGNILERFSAQQFPDLHSELNLSSLELGDSALYFCASSVVSGQETQYFGPGTRLLVL.

The chain links TRBV6-5 to TRBJ2-5, with D tentatively TRBD2 (7 bases). CDR3 length: 14 amino acids. Germline CDR1 is MNHEY and CDR2 is SVGAGI. V was pared by 2 bases and J by 10 bases, with 17 bases between. In nucleotides, the CDR3 is TGTGCCAGCAGTTACGCGTCCAAGGGGGGGGGCCAGTACTTC. This gives the protein CASSYASKGGGQYF.

The rearrangement joins TRBV7-2 to TRBJ2-5; the D gene is possibly TRBD1 (6 bases). This CDR3 contains 15 residues. Germline V gene sequence: CDR1 SGHTA, CDR2 FQGNSA. V was shortened by 2 bases and J by 2 bases, with 12 bases between the two germline ends. Written as DNA, the CDR3 is TGTGCCAGCAGCTTATTGGGACATCATCAAGAGACCCAGTACTTC. Its protein product is CASSLLGHHQETQYF.

V gene TRBV27 combines with J gene TRBJ1-1; 7 bases are shared with TRBD1. The CDR3 sequence is 18 residues long. V shed 0 bases, J shed 1 base, and the junction held 11 bases outside the gene matches. Germline V gene sequence: CDR1 MNHEY, CDR2 SMNVEV (reference sequence). The CDR3 region has the DNA TGTGCCAGCAGTTTATCGATATTAAGGGGGCGCGGGAACACTGAAGCTTTCTTT. As protein: CASSLSILRGRGNTEAFF.

The chain employs TRBV4-3 and TRBJ2-1, with D maybe TRBD1 (6 bases). CDR3 length: 14 residues. Trimming left V 5 bases short and J 1 base short, with 9 bases between. Germline CDR1 and CDR2: LGHNA and YSLEER. The CDR3 is CASSWQGSYNEQFF. CDR3 DNA sequence: TGCGCCAGCAGCTGGCAGGGGTCCTACAATGAGCAGTTCTTC.

This rearrangement joins TRBV4-2 to TRBJ2-1; 12 positions match TRBD2. The CDR3 is 16 residues long. The ends lost 1 base at V and 6 bases at J; junction bases unmatched: 4. Germline loops: CDR1 LGHNA, CDR2 YNFKEQ. The CDR3 spells CASSQATSGRSNEQFF. CDR3 DNA: TGTGCCAGCAGCCAAGCGACTAGCGGGAGAAGCAATGAGCAGTTCTTC.

This clone was observed a handful of times. The chain joins TRBV6-5 to TRBJ2-7; 9 bases map to TRBD1. J lost 0 bases, V lost 7 bases, and 4 bases had no gene match. The CDR3 consists of 14 residues. The germline V gene encodes CDR1 MNHEY and CDR2 SVGAGI. CDR3 DNA sequence: TGTGCCAGCACCGTGACAGGGGGCTCCTACGAGCAGTACTTC. It specifies CASTVTGGSYEQYF.